The present entry profiles one T cell receptor beta chain with its context. Its antigen is currently unknown. Clinical symptoms, serum thyroxine and TRAb, thyroid ultrasound and orbital computed tomography were used for the diagnoses. Germline V lookup: CDR1 SGHDT, CDR2 YYEEEE. V gave up 0 bases and J gave up 3 bases, with 12 bases separating them. The CDR3 has 16 amino acids. The source material, RNA transcripts, was used to amplify TCR beta CDR3 regions. The study used the HTBI primer set for a first-round RT-PCR of the TCR CDR3. TCRdb re-called the multiplex PCR reads with MiXCR, one entry per CDR3 protein. The sample has 550,000 to 700,000 distinct CDR3 sequences; approximately 44% are singletons. The sample comes from a study of T cells in Graves' hyperthyroidism and ophthalmopathy. Study-level findings and limits: The model anticipated ophthalmopathy a median around six months pre-onset. Most thyroid-expanded clonotypes above 0.001 were also found in blood. Stable hyperthyroidism was told apart from ophthalmopathy by a model built on 13 V-J features.

Sequenced input: peripheral blood or thyroid tissue (not recorded which). The sequence was obtained from an adult woman with Graves' disease, either hyperthyroidism or ophthalmopathy (not recorded which). The V call is TRBV5-6, the J call TRBJ2-2; D is possibly TRBD1 (6 bases). The chain's CDR3 is CASSLGTVDDTGELFF. The CDR3 nucleotides are TGTGCCAGCAGCTTGGGGACAGTTGACGACACCGGGGAGCTGTTTTTT.